This passage covers 6 T cell receptor beta chains from one sample sequenced in a study of blood T cells in healthy people across ages (dated by TCRdb to between 2014 and 2017). The receptor library was made with 5' RACE. The listed sequencing device is Illumina HiSeq 2500. A second PCR of 7 to 11 cycles was run with a J-beta primer mix and a sample-barcoded 5' primer. TCRdb passed the public sequencing reads through fastp at Q25 and MiXCR, retaining productive beta sequences. All rows with the same CDR3 protein become a single entry with the most common DNA and genes. The sample records about 1.4 million distinct CDR3 sequences, approximately 60% of which are singletons. Over 5% of the sample goes to the ten largest clones. Sequencing was carried out using blood. The receptors originated from a man aged 18 to 29 in good health.

The chain links TRBV29-1 to TRBJ2-1; no reliable D call. The DNA end is more similar to TRBJ2-7, so the J call may be wrong. Germline assignment: CDR1 SQVTM and CDR2 ANQGSEA. The CDR3 totals 13 residues. The CDR3 loop reads CSVRKSSYNEQYF. The CDR3 region has the DNA TGCAGCGTTCGTAAAAGCTCCTACAATGAGCAGTACTTC.

This clonotype appeared a few times. The V and J genes are TRBV29-1 and TRBJ2-7; the D gene is possibly TRBD1 (5 bases). Germline V gene data show CDR1 as SQVTM and CDR2 as ANQGSEA. V shed 7 bases and J shed 6 bases, with 13 bases lying between them. CDR3 length: 11 amino acids. The CDR3 protein is CSAAAGIEQYF. DNA for the CDR3: TGCAGCGCCGCGGCAGGGATCGAGCAGTACTTC.

V and J are TRBV29-1 and TRBJ2-7, with no clear D. Between the trimmed V and J ends, which lost 4 bases and 2 bases, there was a span of 12 bases. Per the germline V gene, CDR1 is SQVTM and CDR2 is ANQGSEA. The CDR3 runs 13 residues. CDR3 bases: TGCAGCGTTGTGGAGTGGCAGACCTACGAGCAGTACTTC. This codes for CSVVEWQTYEQYF.

The genes are TRBV6-4 and TRBJ2-3; 7 nucleotides line up with TRBD2. V trimming: 4 bases; J trimming: 4 bases; junction bases outside the gene matches: 5. CDR1 and CDR2 (germline): MRHNA, SNTAGT. The CDR3 sequence is 14 residues long. The CDR3 reads CASSGSGTPDTQYF. The CDR3 nucleotides are TGTGCCAGCAGTGGAAGCGGGACCCCAGATACGCAGTATTTT.

A few counts support this clonotype. CDR3 DNA: TGTGCCAGCAGTTTTGGGGTTGGGGGCTATGGCTACACCTTC. It is translated as CASSFGVGGYGYTF. V gene TRBV12-3 or TRBV12-4 combines with J gene TRBJ1-2, with a possible D match to TRBD1 (5 bases). This CDR3 spans 14 amino acids. The germline V and J ends were trimmed by 3 bases and 4 bases, with 12 bases remaining between them.

In this sample, this clonotype turned up once. V is TRBV2 and J is TRBJ2-1, with 11 bases identical to TRBD2. The CDR3 totals 17 residues. Germline V CDR1 and CDR2: SNHLY, FYNNEI. The V segment lost 8 bases and the J segment 10 bases; nucleotides outside the gene matches: 19. The CDR3 sequence: CASAGTSGWPLSYEQFF. The CDR3 nucleotides read TGTGCCAGCGCGGGGACTAGCGGTTGGCCGCTCTCCTACGAGCAGTTCTTC.